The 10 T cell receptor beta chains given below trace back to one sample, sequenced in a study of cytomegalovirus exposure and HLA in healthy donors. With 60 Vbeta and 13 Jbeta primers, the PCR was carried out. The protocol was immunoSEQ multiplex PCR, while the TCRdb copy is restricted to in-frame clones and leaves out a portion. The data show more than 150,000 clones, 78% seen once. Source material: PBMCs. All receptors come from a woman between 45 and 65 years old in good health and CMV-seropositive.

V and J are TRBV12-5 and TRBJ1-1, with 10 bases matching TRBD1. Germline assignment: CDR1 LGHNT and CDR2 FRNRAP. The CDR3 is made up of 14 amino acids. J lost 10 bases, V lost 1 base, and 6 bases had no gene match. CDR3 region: CASGLEGTGDRAFF. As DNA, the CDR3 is TGTGCTAGTGGTTTGGAAGGGACAGGGGACAGAGCTTTCTTT.

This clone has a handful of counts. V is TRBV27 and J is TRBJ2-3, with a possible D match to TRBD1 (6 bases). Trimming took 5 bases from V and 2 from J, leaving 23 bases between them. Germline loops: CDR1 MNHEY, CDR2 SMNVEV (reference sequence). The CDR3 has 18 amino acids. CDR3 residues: CASSPGRWQPGVTDTQYF. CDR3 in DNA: TGTGCCAGCAGTCCCGGCCGGTGGCAGCCAGGGGTCACAGATACGCAGTATTTT.

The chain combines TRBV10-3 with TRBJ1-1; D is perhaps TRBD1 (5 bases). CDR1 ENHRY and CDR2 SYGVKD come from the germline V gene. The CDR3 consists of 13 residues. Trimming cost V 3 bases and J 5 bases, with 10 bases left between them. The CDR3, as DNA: TGTGCCATCAGTGACTGGGGCGGTACTGAAGCTTTCTTT. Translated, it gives CAISDWGGTEAFF.

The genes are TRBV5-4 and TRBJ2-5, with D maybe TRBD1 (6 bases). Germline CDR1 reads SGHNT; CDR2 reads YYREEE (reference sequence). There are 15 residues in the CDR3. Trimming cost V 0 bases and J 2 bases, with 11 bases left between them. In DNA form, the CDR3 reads TGTGCCAGCAGCTTGGAATGGACAGTACAAGAGACCCAGTACTTC. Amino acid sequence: CASSLEWTVQETQYF.

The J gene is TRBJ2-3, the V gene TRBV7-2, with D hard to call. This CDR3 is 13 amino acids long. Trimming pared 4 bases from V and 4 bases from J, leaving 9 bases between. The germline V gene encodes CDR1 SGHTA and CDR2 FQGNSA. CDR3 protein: CASSSINSDTQYF. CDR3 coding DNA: TGTGCCAGCAGCTCGATAAACTCAGATACGCAGTATTTT.

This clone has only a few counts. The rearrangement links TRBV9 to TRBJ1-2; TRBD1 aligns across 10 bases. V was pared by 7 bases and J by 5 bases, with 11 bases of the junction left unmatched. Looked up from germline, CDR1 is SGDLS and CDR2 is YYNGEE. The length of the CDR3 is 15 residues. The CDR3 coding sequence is TGTGCCAGCGATCCCGGGACAGGGGATGGGTATGGCTACACCTTC. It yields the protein CASDPGTGDGYGYTF.

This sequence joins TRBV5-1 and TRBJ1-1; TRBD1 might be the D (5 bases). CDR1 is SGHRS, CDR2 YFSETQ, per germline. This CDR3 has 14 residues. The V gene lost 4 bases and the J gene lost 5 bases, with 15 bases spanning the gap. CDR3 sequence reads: CASSQQGGRTEAFF. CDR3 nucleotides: TGCGCCAGCAGCCAGCAGGGCGGAAGGACTGAAGCTTTCTTT.

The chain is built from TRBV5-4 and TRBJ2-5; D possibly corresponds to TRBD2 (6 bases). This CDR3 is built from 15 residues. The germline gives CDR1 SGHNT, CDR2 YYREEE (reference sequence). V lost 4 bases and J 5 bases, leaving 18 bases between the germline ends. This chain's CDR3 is CASSLSGDWTETQYF. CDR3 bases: TGTGCCAGCAGCCTCTCCGGGGACTGGACGGAGACCCAGTACTTC.

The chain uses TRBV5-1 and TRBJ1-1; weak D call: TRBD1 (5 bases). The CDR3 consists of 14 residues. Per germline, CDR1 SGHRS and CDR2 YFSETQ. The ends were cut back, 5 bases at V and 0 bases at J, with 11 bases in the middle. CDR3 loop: CASSSGLVNTEAFF. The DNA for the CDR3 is TGCGCCAGCAGTTCGGGACTCGTGAACACTGAAGCTTTCTTT. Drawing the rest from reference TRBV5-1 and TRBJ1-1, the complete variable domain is KAGVTQTPRYLIKTRGQQVTLSCSPISGHRSVSWYQQTPGQGLQFLFEYFSETQRNKGNFPGRFSGRQFSNSRSEMNVSTLELGDSALYLCASSSGLVNTEAFFGQGTRLTVV.

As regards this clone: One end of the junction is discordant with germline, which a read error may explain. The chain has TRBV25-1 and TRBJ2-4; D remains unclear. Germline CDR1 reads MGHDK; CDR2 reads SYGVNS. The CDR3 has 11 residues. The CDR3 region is CASSAKNSQYF. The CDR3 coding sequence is TGTGCCAGCAGTGCTAAAAACAGTCAGTACTTC.